A selection of T cell receptor beta chains follows, all from one sample in a study of blood T cell repertoires in COVID-19. TCRdb's table, derived via immunoSEQ multiplex PCR, lists solely in-frame clones and lacks some. The sample yields tens of thousands of clones, 80% to 90% seen once. The sequenced sample consisted of peripheral blood. Every receptor here comes from a human donor in a cohort sampled during active COVID-19. Both conserved end residues are trimmed from each CDR3.

TRBJ1-3,TRBV28,ASSFDIYSGNTIY
TRBJ1-2,TRBV7-2,ASNLQGFGGYT
TRBJ1-1,TRBV29-1,SVEDSGQEAF
TRBJ1-2,TRBV5-1,ASSFTGIDGYT
TRBJ1-1,TRBV29-1,SVEQGTEAF
TRBJ2-6,TRBV2,ASRTVTGANVLT
TRBJ2-1,TRBV19,ASRGRGNNEQF
TRBJ1-1,TRBV14,ASSKWVRETEAF
TRBJ1-1,TRBV9,ASSVSGGGEAF
TRBJ1-5,TRBV30,AWSVARNQPQH
TRBJ2-7,TRBV7-9,ASSFRSSYEQY
TRBJ2-5,TRBV14,ASSPLGQGETQY
TRBJ1-4,TRBV4-2,ASSPLDRATGEKLF
TRBJ2-6,TRBV19,ASSAKGAGANVLT
TRBJ2-7,TRBV7-9,ASSLPTGQGHYEQY
TRBJ2-3,TRBV4-1,ASSQVGSFSGTDTQY
TRBJ2-2,TRBV19,ASSIATRSTGELF
TRBJ1-2,TRBV3-1/TRBV3-2,ASSQVSSYYGYT